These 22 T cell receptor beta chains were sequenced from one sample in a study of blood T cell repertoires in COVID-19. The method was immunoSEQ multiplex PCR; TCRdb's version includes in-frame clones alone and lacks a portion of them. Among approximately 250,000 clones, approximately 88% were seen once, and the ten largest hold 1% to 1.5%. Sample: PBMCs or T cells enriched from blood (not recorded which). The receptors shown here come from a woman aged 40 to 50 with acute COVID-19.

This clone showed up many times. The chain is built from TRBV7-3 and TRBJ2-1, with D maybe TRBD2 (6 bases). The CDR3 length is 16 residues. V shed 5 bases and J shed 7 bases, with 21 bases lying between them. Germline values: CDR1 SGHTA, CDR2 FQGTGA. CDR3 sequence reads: CASSPRGGSRGNEQFF. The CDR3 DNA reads TGTGCCAGCAGCCCCCGAGGCGGCTCCCGGGGGAATGAGCAGTTCTTC.

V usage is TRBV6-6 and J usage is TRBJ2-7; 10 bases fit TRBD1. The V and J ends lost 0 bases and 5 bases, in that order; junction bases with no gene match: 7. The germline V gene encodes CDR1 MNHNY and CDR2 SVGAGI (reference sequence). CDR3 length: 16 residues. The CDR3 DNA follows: TGTGCCAGCAGTTACTCAGGACAGGGGGGCGGGAACGAGCAGTACGTC. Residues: CASSYSGQGGGNEQYV.

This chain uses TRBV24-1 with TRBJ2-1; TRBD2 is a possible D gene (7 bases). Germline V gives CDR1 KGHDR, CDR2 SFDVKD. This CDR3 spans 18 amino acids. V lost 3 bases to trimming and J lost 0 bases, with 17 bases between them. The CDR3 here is CATSDLRGGESSYNEQFF. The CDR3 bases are TGTGCCACCAGTGATCTCAGGGGAGGGGAGAGCTCCTACAATGAGCAGTTCTTC.

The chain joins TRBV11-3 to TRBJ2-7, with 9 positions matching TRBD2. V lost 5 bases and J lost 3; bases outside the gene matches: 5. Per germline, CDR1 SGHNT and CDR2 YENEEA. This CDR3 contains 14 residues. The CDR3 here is CASSDHSGSYEQYF. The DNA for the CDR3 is TGTGCCAGCAGCGATCATAGCGGGAGCTACGAGCAGTACTTC.

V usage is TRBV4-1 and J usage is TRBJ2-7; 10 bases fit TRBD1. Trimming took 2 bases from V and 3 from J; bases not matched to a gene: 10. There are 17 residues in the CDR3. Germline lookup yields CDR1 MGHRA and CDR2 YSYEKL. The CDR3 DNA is TGCGCCAGCAGCCAAACCCCGGGACAGGGGATTTTCTACGAGCAGTACGTC. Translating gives CASSQTPGQGIFYEQYV.

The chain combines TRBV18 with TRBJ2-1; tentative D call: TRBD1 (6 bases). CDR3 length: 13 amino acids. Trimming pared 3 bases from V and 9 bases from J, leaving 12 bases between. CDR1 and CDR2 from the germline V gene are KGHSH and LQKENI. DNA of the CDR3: TGTGCCAGCTCACCCCCGGACAGAACTGAGCAGTTCTTC. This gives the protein CASSPPDRTEQFF.

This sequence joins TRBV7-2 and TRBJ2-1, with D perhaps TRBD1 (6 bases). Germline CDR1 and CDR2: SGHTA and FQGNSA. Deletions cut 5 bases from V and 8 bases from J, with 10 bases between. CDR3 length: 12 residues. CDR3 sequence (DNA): TGTGCCAGCAGCCCACAGGGCTATGAGCAGTTCTTC. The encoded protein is CASSPQGYEQFF.

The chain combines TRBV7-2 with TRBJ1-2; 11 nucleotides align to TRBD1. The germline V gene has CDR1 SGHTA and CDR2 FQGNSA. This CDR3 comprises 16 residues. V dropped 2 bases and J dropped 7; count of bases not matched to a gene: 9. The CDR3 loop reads CASSLNTVGQGGGYTF. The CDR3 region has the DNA TGTGCCAGCAGCTTAAATACGGTGGGACAGGGGGGTGGCTACACCTTC.

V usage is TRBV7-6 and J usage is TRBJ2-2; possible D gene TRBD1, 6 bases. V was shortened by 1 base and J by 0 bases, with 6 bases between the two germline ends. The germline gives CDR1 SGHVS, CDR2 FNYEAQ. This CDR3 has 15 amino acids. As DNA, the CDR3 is TGTGCCAGCAGCTTAGGACAGGCGAACACCGGGGAGCTGTTTTTT. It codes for CASSLGQANTGELFF.

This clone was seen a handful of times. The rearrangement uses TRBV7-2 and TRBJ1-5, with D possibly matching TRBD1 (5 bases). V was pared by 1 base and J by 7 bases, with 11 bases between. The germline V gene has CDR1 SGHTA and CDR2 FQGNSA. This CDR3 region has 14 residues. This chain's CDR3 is CASSLEDILQPQHF. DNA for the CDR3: TGTGCCAGCAGCTTAGAGGACATTCTCCAGCCCCAGCATTTT.

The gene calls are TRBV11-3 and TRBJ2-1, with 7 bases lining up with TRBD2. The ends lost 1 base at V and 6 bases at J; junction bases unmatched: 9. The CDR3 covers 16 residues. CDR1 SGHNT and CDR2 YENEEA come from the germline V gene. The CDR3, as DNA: TGTGCCAGCAGCTTAGGTCCAGCGGGAACTACCAATGAGCAGTTCTTC. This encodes CASSLGPAGTTNEQFF.

The CDR3, as DNA: TGTGCCAGTAGTATATCCGGGACAGGGCGCTACGAGCAGTACTTC. Protein sequence: CASSISGTGRYEQYF. The gene calls are TRBV19 and TRBJ2-7; 9 nucleotides line up with TRBD1. The CDR3 loop spans 15 amino acids. The junction had 5 bases not matched to a gene; V was cut back by 2 bases and J by 3 bases. Germline V gives CDR1 LNHDA, CDR2 SQIVND (reference sequence).

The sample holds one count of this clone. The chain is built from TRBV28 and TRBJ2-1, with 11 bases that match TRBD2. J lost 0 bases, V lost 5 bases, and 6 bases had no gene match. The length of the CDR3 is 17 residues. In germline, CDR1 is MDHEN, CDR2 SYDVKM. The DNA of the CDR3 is TGTGCCAGCAGTATTCGGACTAGCGGGTTCTCCTACAATGAGCAGTTCTTC. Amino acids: CASSIRTSGFSYNEQFF.

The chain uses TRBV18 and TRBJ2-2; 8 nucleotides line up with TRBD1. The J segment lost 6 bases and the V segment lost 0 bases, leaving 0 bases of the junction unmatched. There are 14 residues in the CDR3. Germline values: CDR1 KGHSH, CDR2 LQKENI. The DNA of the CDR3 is TGTGCCAGCTCACCACCGGACAGGGCCGGGGAGCTGTTTTTT. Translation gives CASSPPDRAGELFF. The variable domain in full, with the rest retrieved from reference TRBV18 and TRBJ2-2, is NAGVMQNPRHLVRRRGQEARLRCSPMKGHSHVYWYRQLPEEGLKFMVYLQKENIIDESGMPKERFSAEFPKEGPSILRIQQVVRGDSAAYFCASSPPDRAGELFFGEGSRLTVL.

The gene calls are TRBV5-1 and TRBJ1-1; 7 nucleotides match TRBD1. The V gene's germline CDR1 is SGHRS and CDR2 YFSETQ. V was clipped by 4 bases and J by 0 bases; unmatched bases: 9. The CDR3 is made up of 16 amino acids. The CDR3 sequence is CASSVGPDRVNTEAFF. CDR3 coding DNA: TGCGCCAGCAGCGTAGGACCTGACAGGGTGAACACTGAAGCTTTCTTT.

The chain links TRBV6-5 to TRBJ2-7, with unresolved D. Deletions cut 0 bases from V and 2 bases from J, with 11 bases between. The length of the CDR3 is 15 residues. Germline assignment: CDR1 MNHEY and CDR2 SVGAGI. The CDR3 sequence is CASSYSIEQTYEQYF. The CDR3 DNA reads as TGTGCCAGCAGTTACTCGATAGAACAGACCTACGAGCAGTACTTC.

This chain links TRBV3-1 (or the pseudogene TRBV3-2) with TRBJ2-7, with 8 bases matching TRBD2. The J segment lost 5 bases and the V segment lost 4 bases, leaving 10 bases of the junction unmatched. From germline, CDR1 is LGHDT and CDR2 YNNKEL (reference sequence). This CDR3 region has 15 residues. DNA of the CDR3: TGTGCCAGCAGCCCTACCGGGGGGGCAGGCGACGAGCAGTACTTC. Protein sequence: CASSPTGGAGDEQYF.

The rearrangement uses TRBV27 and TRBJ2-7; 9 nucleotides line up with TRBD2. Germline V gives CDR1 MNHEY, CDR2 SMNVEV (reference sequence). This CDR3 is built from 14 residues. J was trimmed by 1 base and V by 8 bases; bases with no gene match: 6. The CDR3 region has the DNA TGTGCCAGCCCTCGTCTAGCGGGGTCCTACGAGCAGTACGTC. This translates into CASPRLAGSYEQYV.

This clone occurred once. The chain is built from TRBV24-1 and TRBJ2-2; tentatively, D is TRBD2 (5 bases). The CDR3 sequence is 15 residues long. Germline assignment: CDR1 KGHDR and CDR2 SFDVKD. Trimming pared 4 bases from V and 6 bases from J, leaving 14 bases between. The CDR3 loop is CATSDPTAGAGELFF. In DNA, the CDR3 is TGTGCCACCAGTGACCCCACAGCCGGGGCCGGGGAGCTGTTTTTT.

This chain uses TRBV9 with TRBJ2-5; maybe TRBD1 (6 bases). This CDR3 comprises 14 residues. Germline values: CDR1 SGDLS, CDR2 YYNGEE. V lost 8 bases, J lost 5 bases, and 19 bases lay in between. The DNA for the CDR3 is TGTGCCAGTCAGGGGCCCGACGGATTTGAGACCCAGTACTTC. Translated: CASQGPDGFETQYF.

CDR3 sequence (DNA): TGTGCCAGCAGTTTACGGGGACAAACCTACGAGCAGTACGTC. Encoded protein: CASSLRGQTYEQYV. The rearrangement uses TRBV28 and TRBJ2-7; a weak D match, TRBD1 (6 bases). The CDR3 is 14 residues long. V lost 2 bases, J lost 2 bases, and 10 bases lay in between. Per the germline V gene, CDR1 is MDHEN and CDR2 is SYDVKM.

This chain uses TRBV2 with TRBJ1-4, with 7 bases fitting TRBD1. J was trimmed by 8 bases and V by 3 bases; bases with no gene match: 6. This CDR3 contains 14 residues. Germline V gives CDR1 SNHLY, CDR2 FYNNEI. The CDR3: CASSDTDRWEKLFF. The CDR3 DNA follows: TGTGCCAGCAGTGATACGGACAGGTGGGAAAAACTGTTTTTT.